The 27 T cell receptor beta chains below were found in one sample sequenced in a study of OX40 agonist ivuxolimab in advanced cancers. The method behind the library was the immunoSEQ multiplex PCR assay. TCRdb re-hosts the immuneACCESS table, in-frame sequences only. Its copies lack some clones; in the studies checked, an unresolved V gene accounts for under half of them, and the cause for the rest is not known. Across this sample there are about 93,000 clones, with about 91% seen only once. The ten biggest clones cover 0.45% to 0.55% of the sample. Sequenced material: CD4+ or CD8+ T cells sorted from blood, taken in a trial of the OX40 agonist ivuxolimab. Receptors were obtained from an adult with an advanced solid tumor such as melanoma, head and neck, liver or kidney cancer.

The chain couples TRBV18 to TRBJ1-1; 7 bases line up with TRBD1. The germline V gene encodes CDR1 KGHSH and CDR2 LQKENI. The CDR3 contains 14 residues. V shed 1 base and J 6 bases; nucleotides not matched to a gene: 5. The DNA of the CDR3 is TGTGCCAGCTCACCACAGCAGGGGGACGCTGAAGCTTTCTTT. Protein sequence: CASSPQQGDAEAFF.

This chain uses TRBV2 with TRBJ1-5; D gene unclear. Per the germline V gene, CDR1 is SNHLY and CDR2 is FYNNEI. CDR3 length: 14 amino acids. The V gene lost 1 base and the J gene lost 0 bases, with 4 bases spanning the gap. CDR3 sequence: CASSEGNSNQPQHF. For the CDR3, the DNA is TGTGCCAGCAGTGAAGGCAATAGCAATCAGCCCCAGCATTTT.

The rearrangement uses TRBV5-1 and TRBJ2-2, with 13 bases lining up with TRBD2. V was clipped by 1 base and J by 6 bases; unmatched bases: 6. The length of the CDR3 is 17 residues. The V gene's germline CDR1 is SGHRS and CDR2 YFSETQ. The CDR3 DNA reads as TGCGCCAGCAGCTTGACTAGCGGGGGGGCCTTAGCCGGGGAGCTGTTTTTT. Residues: CASSLTSGGALAGELFF. Full variable domain (remainder filled in from reference TRBV5-1 and TRBJ2-2): KAGVTQTPRYLIKTRGQQVTLSCSPISGHRSVSWYQQTPGQGLQFLFEYFSETQRNKGNFPGRFSGRQFSNSRSEMNVSTLELGDSALYLCASSLTSGGALAGELFFGEGSRLTVL.

The gene calls are TRBV30 and TRBJ2-2; 9 nucleotides line up with TRBD1. The CDR3 contains 18 residues. Per the germline V gene, CDR1 is GTSNPN and CDR2 is SVGIG (reference sequence). V shed 0 bases and J 6 bases; nucleotides not matched to a gene: 14. The CDR3 region has the DNA TGTGCCTGGAGTGTATATATTAGGACAGGGGATTTGGCCGGGGAGCTGTTTTTT. Translating it yields CAWSVYIRTGDLAGELFF.

This clone turned up a few times. V and J are TRBV19 and TRBJ1-1, with 10 bases lining up with TRBD1. CDR3 length: 16 residues. Germline CDR1 LNHDA, CDR2 SQIVND (reference sequence). Losses at the gene ends were 7 bases for V and 5 bases for J; bases not matched to a gene: 13. CDR3 residues: CASKWGQGSLGTEAFF. The CDR3 coding sequence is TGTGCCAGTAAATGGGGACAGGGGTCCCTAGGGACTGAAGCTTTCTTT.

This clone has only a few counts. The rearrangement uses TRBV6-7 and TRBJ2-7, with TRBD2 identical over 9 bases. TRBV6-7 is identified as an open reading frame with a role that is uncertain. This CDR3 contains 15 residues. V lost 5 bases, J lost 5 bases, and 10 bases stayed unmatched. The CDR3 here is CASSSRLAGNHEQYF. In nucleotides, the CDR3 is TGTGCCAGCAGTAGCCGTCTAGCGGGGAATCACGAGCAGTACTTC.

This clone was seen just once. The V gene is TRBV6-4, the J gene TRBJ1-5; D is unclear. Germline CDR1 reads MRHNA; CDR2 reads SNTAGT. Trimming shortened V by 3 bases and J by 2 bases, and 8 bases separated the two germline ends. This CDR3 spans 14 amino acids. The CDR3 region has the DNA TGTGCCAGCAGTGATGGTGCAGGCAATCAGCCCCAGCATTTT. It yields the protein CASSDGAGNQPQHF.

V and J are TRBV19 and TRBJ1-2; 7 nucleotides agree with TRBD1. The CDR3 is 16 residues long. Losses at the gene ends were 7 bases for V and 3 bases for J; bases not matched to a gene: 14. CDR1 is LNHDA and CDR2 is SQIVND in the germline V gene (reference sequence). CDR3 in DNA: TGTGCCAGTATCTTCACCGCAGGGGGAACGGACTATGGCTACACCTTC. It translates to CASIFTAGGTDYGYTF.

This CDR3 is CASMVGGGGANVLTF. CDR3 DNA sequence: TGTGCCAGCATGGTGGGGGGAGGAGGGGCCAACGTCCTGACTTTC. This chain joins TRBV2 and TRBJ2-6, with a tentative D call TRBD2 (6 bases). From germline, CDR1 is SNHLY and CDR2 FYNNEI. The CDR3 contains 15 residues. V lost 7 bases and J 4 bases, leaving 14 bases between the germline ends.

The V gene is TRBV5-1, the J gene TRBJ2-1, with D maybe TRBD1 (5 bases). V gave up 2 bases and J gave up 2 bases, with 11 bases separating them. Germline V CDR1 and CDR2: SGHRS, YFSETQ. CDR3 size: 15 residues. CDR3 DNA sequence: TGCGCCAGCAGCTTTGCAGGGTTAGCCTACAATGAGCAGTTCTTC. Translation gives CASSFAGLAYNEQFF.

The chain is built from TRBV11-2 and TRBJ2-2; D is ambiguous. This CDR3 spans 13 amino acids. Trimming pared 1 base from V and 2 bases from J, leaving 2 bases between. Germline CDR1 is SGHAT and CDR2 is FQNNGV. CDR3 in DNA: TGTGCCAGCAGCTTAGTCAACACCGGGGAGCTGTTTTTT. This encodes CASSLVNTGELFF.

V and J are TRBV15 and TRBJ1-6, with 7 positions matching TRBD1. CDR3 size: 14 residues. Germline V gene data show CDR1 as LNHNV and CDR2 as YYDKDF (reference sequence). V shed 4 bases and J 7 bases; nucleotides not matched to a gene: 4. The CDR3 spells CATSKGQDNSPLHF. CDR3 sequence (DNA): TGTGCCACCAGCAAAGGACAGGACAATTCACCCCTCCACTTT.

The chain carries TRBV7-6 and TRBJ2-1; TRBD2 matches at 14 bases. The CDR3 contains 14 residues. CDR1 and CDR2 from the germline V gene are SGHVS and FNYEAQ. The V and J ends lost 4 bases and 13 bases, in that order; junction bases with no gene match: 6. CDR3 region: CASSSRTSGGPQFF. CDR3 bases: TGTGCCAGCAGCTCAAGGACTAGCGGGGGGCCCCAGTTCTTC. The whole variable domain, remainder taken from reference TRBV7-6 and TRBJ2-1, is GAGVSQSPRYKVTKRGQDVALRCDPISGHVSLYWYRQALGQGPEFLTYFNYEAQQDKSGLPNDRFSAERPEGSISTLTIQRTEQRDSAMYRCASSSRTSGGPQFFGPGTRLTVL.

V and J are TRBV27 and TRBJ2-2, with 8 nucleotides matching TRBD1. CDR1 MNHEY and CDR2 SMNVEV come from the germline V gene (reference sequence). The CDR3 sequence is 16 residues long. V lost 8 bases to trimming and J lost 1 base; unmatched junction nucleotides: 9. DNA of the CDR3: TGTGCCAGCTCCCAATTTGGGACAGGGAACACCGGGGAGCTGTTTTTT. It codes for CASSQFGTGNTGELFF.

The V call is TRBV6-5, the J call TRBJ1-4; 8 bases fit TRBD1. The junction had 4 bases not matched to a gene; V was cut back by 6 bases and J by 4 bases. CDR1 is MNHEY, CDR2 SVGAGI, per germline. This CDR3 spans 14 amino acids. CDR3 DNA: TGTGCCAGCAGCCAGGGGGCATTTAATGAAAAACTGTTTTTT. Protein product: CASSQGAFNEKLFF.

The chain couples TRBV2 to TRBJ1-4; D is undetermined. The ends were cut back, 1 base at V and 3 bases at J, with 6 bases in the middle. From germline, CDR1 is SNHLY and CDR2 FYNNEI. This CDR3 comprises 14 residues. CDR3 region: CASSEGRPNEKLFF. For the CDR3, the DNA is TGTGCCAGCAGTGAAGGCAGGCCTAATGAAAAACTGTTTTTT.

The chain couples TRBV19 to TRBJ2-5; weak D call: TRBD1 (6 bases). Germline lookup yields CDR1 LNHDA and CDR2 SQIVND (reference sequence). V was shortened by 2 bases and J by 0 bases, with 13 bases between the two germline ends. This CDR3 has 16 residues. CDR3 sequence: CASSIWSGADQETQYF. CDR3 nucleotide sequence: TGTGCCAGTAGTATATGGTCAGGGGCAGACCAAGAGACCCAGTACTTC. Looking up the rest from reference TRBV19 and TRBJ2-5 gives the full variable domain: DGGITQSPKYLFRKEGQNVTLSCEQNLNHDAMYWYRQDPGQGLRLIYYSQIVNDFQKGDIAEGYSVSREKKESFPLTVTSAQKNPTAFYLCASSIWSGADQETQYFGPGTRLLVL.

This sequence joins TRBV30 and TRBJ1-2; no definite D call. Germline CDR1 reads GTSNPN; CDR2 reads SVGIG (reference sequence). The CDR3 extends over 14 amino acids. Trimming took off 4 bases at V and 8 bases at J, with 20 bases between the two ends. CDR3 in amino acids: CAWTRTSTSEGYTF. CDR3 DNA: TGTGCCTGGACCCGAACATCTACCTCCGAAGGCTACACCTTC.

The rearrangement uses TRBV10-1 and TRBJ2-4; TRBD2 aligns across 8 bases. CDR3 length equals 17 residues. Germline trimming cut 0 bases from V and 1 base from J; bases unmatched to any gene: 5. CDR1 WNHNN and CDR2 SYGVQD come from the germline V gene (reference sequence). CDR3 sequence reads: CASSESGVAGAKNIQYF. CDR3 nucleotide sequence: TGCGCCAGCAGTGAGTCGGGGGTAGCGGGGGCCAAAAACATTCAGTACTTC.

J is TRBJ1-6 and V is TRBV11-2; D gene unclear. Trimming shortened V by 1 base and J by 10 bases, and 2 bases separated the two germline ends. The CDR3 has 11 residues. Germline CDR1 SGHAT, CDR2 FQNNGV. Written as DNA, the CDR3 is TGTGCCAGCAGCTTAGCGTCACCCCTCCACTTT. Translated: CASSLASPLHF.

J is TRBJ2-3 and V is TRBV7-9; 8 bases line up with TRBD1. The V segment lost 4 bases and the J segment 4 bases; nucleotides outside the gene matches: 4. This CDR3 is 14 amino acids long. The germline V gene has CDR1 SEHNR and CDR2 FQNEAQ (reference sequence). The CDR3 nucleotides are TGTGCCAGCAGCTCCCAGGGGGCTTCAGATACGCAGTATTTT. This sequence encodes CASSSQGASDTQYF.

V gene TRBV10-3 combines with J gene TRBJ2-1; 13 nucleotides align to TRBD2. Germline V lookup: CDR1 ENHRY, CDR2 SYGVKD. This CDR3 is 16 amino acids long. V lost 5 bases to trimming and J lost 7 bases; unmatched junction nucleotides: 8. The CDR3 DNA follows: TGTGCCATCAGTCGGGGCGCGACTAGCGGGAGGAATGAGCAGTTCTTC. Translated, it gives CAISRGATSGRNEQFF.

This chain links TRBV5-1 with TRBJ1-1; D is unclear. The length of the CDR3 is 12 residues. Trimming took off 5 bases at V and 2 bases at J, with 7 bases between the two ends. The germline gives CDR1 SGHRS, CDR2 YFSETQ. CDR3 residues: CASRGANTEAFF. CDR3 bases: TGCGCCAGCAGGGGAGCTAACACTGAAGCTTTCTTT. Combining the CDR3 with reference TRBV5-1 and TRBJ1-1 gives the whole variable domain KAGVTQTPRYLIKTRGQQVTLSCSPISGHRSVSWYQQTPGQGLQFLFEYFSETQRNKGNFPGRFSGRQFSNSRSEMNVSTLELGDSALYLCASRGANTEAFFGQGTRLTVV.

The chain carries TRBV11-1 and TRBJ2-1, with TRBD2 matching 8 bases. V dropped 6 bases and J dropped 2; count of bases not matched to a gene: 6. Germline CDR1 is SGHAT and CDR2 is FQDESV (reference sequence). The CDR3 contains 15 residues. This CDR3 is CASSPGGGAYNEQFF. CDR3 in DNA: TGTGCCAGCAGTCCCGGGGGGGGAGCCTACAATGAGCAGTTCTTC.

The gene calls are TRBV20-1 and TRBJ2-5; D is unresolved. V lost 0 bases, J lost 5 bases, and 4 bases lay in between. Germline loops: CDR1 DFQATT, CDR2 SNEGSKA (reference sequence). The CDR3 covers 11 residues. CDR3 DNA: TGCAGTGCTAGAGATCTGGAGACCCAGTACTTC. Translated, it gives CSARDLETQYF.

The chain carries TRBV7-2 and TRBJ2-7; 7 bases align to TRBD2. The CDR3 runs to 14 residues. Unmatched junction bases numbered 4, after V lost 1 base and J lost 4 bases. Germline lookup yields CDR1 SGHTA and CDR2 FQGNSA. The CDR3 region is CASSLGGGSYEQYF. CDR3 DNA sequence: TGTGCCAGCAGCTTAGGTGGCGGGAGTTACGAGCAGTACTTC.

This chain connects TRBV6-5 to TRBJ2-7; 9 bases align to TRBD2. CDR1 is MNHEY and CDR2 is SVGAGI in the germline V gene. This CDR3 spans 14 amino acids. The ends lost 7 bases at V and 2 bases at J; junction bases unmatched: 6. The DNA of the CDR3 is TGTGCCAGCACCGTTACTAGCGGGCCCTACGAGCAGTACTTC. Its protein product is CASTVTSGPYEQYF.